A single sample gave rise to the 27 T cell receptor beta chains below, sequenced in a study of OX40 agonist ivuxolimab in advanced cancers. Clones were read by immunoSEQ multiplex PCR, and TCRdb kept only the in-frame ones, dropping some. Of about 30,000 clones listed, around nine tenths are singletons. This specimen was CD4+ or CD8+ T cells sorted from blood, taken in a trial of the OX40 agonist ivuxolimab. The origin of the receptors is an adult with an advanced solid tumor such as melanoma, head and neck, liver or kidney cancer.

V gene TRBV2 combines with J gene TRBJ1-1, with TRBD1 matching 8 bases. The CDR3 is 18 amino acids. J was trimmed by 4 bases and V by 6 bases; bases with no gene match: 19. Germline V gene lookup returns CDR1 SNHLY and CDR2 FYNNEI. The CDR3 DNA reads TGTGCCAGCAGCAGGCCGGAGTCAGGGGGCGCATATCTCACTGAAGCTTTCTTT. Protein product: CASSRPESGGAYLTEAFF.

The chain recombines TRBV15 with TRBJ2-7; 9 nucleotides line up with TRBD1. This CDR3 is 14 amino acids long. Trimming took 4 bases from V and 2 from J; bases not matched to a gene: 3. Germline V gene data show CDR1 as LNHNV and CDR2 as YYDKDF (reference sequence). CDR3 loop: CATSTRTGAYEQYF. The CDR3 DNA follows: TGTGCCACCAGCACCCGGACAGGGGCCTACGAGCAGTACTTC.

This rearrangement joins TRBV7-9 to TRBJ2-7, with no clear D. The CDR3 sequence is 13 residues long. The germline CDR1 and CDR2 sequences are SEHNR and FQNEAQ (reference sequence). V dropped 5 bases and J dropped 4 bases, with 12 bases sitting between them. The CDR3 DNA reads TGTGCCAGCAGCGATACGGCCCATTACGAGCAGTACTTC. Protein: CASSDTAHYEQYF.

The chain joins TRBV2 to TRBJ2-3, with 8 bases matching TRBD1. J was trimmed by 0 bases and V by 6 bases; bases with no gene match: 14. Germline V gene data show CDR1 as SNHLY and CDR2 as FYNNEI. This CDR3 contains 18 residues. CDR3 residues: CASRRGAGGSSSTDTQYF. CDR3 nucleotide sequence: TGTGCCAGCAGGAGAGGGGCAGGGGGCTCGTCTAGCACAGATACGCAGTATTTT.

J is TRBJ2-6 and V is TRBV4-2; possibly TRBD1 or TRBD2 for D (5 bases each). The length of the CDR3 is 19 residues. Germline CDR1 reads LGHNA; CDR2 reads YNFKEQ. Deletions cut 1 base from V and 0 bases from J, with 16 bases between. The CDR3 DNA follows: TGTGCCAGCAGCCAAGTCAGGGCAGGGACCCTCTCTGGGGCCAACGTCCTGACTTTC. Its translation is CASSQVRAGTLSGANVLTF.

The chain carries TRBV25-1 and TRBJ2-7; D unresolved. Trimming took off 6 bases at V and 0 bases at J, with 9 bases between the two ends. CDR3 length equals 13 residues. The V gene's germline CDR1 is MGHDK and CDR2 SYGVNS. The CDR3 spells CASRPDGSYEQYF. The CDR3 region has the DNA TGTGCCAGCAGACCGGACGGCTCCTACGAGCAGTACTTC.

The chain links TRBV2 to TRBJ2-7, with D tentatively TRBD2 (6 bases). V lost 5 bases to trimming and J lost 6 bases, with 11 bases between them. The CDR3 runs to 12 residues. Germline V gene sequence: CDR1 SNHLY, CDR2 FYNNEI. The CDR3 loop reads CASSRGLLEQYF. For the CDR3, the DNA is TGTGCCAGCAGTCGGGGACTCCTCGAGCAGTACTTC.

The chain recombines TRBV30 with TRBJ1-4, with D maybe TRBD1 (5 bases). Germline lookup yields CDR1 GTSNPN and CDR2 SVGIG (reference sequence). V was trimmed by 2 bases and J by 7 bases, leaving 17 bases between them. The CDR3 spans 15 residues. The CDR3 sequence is CAWSHLGGRGEKLFF. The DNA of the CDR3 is TGTGCCTGGAGTCACCTGGGGGGACGTGGTGAAAAACTGTTTTTT.

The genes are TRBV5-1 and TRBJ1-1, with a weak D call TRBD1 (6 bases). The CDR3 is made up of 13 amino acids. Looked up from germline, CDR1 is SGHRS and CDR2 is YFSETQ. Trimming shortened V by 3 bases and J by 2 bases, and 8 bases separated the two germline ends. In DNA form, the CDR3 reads TGCGCCAGCAGCTCGACAGGAAACACTGAAGCTTTCTTT. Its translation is CASSSTGNTEAFF.

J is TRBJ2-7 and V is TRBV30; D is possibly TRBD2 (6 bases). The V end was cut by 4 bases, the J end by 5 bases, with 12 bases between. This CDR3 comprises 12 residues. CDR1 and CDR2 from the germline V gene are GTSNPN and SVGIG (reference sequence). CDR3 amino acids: CAWNRGFDEQYF. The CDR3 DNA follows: TGTGCCTGGAATCGGGGGTTCGACGAGCAGTACTTC.

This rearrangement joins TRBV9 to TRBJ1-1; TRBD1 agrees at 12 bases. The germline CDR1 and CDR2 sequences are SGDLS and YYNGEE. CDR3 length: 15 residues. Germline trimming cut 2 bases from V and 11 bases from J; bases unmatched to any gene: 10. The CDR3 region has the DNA TGTGCCAGCAGCGTGGGGACAGGGGGCGCGATTCAGGCTTTCTTT. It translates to CASSVGTGGAIQAFF. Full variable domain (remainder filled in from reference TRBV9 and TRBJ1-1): DSGVTQTPKHLITATGQRVTLRCSPRSGDLSVYWYQQSLDQGLQFLIQYYNGEERAKGNILERFSAQQFPDLHSELNLSSLELGDSALYFCASSVGTGGAIQAFFGQGTRLTVV.

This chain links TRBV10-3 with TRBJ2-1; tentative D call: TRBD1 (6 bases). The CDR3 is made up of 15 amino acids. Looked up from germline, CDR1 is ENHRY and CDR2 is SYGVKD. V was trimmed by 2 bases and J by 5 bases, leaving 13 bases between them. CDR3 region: CAISEGMRGNNEQFF. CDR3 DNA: TGTGCCATCAGTGAGGGTATGAGGGGGAACAATGAGCAGTTCTTC.

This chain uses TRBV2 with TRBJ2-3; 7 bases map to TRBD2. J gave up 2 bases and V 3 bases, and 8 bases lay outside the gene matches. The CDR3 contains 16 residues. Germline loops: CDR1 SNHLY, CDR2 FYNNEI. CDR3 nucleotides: TGTGCCAGCAGTGATTTTCGAGCGGGGATCACAGATACGCAGTATTTT. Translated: CASSDFRAGITDTQYF.

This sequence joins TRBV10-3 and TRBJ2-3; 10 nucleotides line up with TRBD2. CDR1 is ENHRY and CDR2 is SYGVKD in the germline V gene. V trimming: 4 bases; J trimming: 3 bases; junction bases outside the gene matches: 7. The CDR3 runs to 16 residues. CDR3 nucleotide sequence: TGTGCCATCAGTGGGACGCCTAGCGGGAGAACAGATACGCAGTATTTT. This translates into CAISGTPSGRTDTQYF.

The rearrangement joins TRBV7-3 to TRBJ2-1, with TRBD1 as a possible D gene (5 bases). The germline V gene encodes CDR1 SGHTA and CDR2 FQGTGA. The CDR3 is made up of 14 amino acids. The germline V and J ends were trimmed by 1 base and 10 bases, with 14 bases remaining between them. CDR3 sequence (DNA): TGTGCCAGCAGCTTAAATTTCCAGGGCGGAGAGCAGTTCTTC. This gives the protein CASSLNFQGGEQFF. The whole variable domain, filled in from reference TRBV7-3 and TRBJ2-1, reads GAGVSQTPSNKVTEKGKYVELRCDPISGHTALYWYRQSLGQGPEFLIYFQGTGAADDSGLPNDRFFAVRPEGSVSTLKIQRTERGDSAVYLCASSLNFQGGEQFFGPGTRLTVL.

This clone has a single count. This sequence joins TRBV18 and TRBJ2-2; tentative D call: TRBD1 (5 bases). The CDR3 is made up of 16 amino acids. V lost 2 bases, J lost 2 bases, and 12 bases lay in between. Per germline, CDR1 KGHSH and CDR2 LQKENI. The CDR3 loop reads CASSPTGWGNTGELFF. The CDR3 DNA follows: TGTGCCAGCTCACCAACAGGCTGGGGAAACACCGGGGAGCTGTTTTTT.

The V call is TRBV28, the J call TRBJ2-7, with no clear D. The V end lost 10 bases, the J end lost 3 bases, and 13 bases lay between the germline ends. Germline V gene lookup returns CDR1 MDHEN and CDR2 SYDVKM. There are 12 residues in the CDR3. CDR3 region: CATSIMGYEQYF. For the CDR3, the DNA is TGTGCCACCTCGATAATGGGCTACGAGCAGTACTTC.

The CDR3 reads CASSYREKLFF. The CDR3 nucleotides read TGTGCCAGCAGTTACAGGGAAAAACTGTTTTTT. The V call is TRBV6-6, the J call TRBJ1-4; D remains unclear. Trimming took 2 bases from V and 8 from J, leaving 3 bases between them. Germline V gene sequence: CDR1 MNHNY, CDR2 SVGAGI (reference sequence). The CDR3 runs 11 residues.

The CDR3 DNA follows: TGTGCCAGCAGCACAGGTCCCAATCAGCCCCAGCATTTT. It yields the protein CASSTGPNQPQHF. The chain has TRBV7-3 and TRBJ1-5; possibly TRBD1 for D (5 bases). The CDR3 spans 13 residues. Per the germline V gene, CDR1 is SGHTA and CDR2 is FQGTGA. The V and J ends lost 5 bases and 3 bases respectively, with 8 bases between them.

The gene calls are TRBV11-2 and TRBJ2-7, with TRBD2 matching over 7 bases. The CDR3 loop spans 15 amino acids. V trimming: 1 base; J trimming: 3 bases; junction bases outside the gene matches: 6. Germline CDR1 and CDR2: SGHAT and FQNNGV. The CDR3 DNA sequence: TGTGCCAGCAGCTTAGGGGGAGGGGTAGGCTACGAGCAGTACTTC. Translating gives CASSLGGGVGYEQYF.

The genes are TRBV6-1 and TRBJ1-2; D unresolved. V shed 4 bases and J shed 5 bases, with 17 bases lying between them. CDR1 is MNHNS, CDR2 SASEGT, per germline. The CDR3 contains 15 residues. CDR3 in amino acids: CASSAATSWAYGYTF. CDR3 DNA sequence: TGTGCCAGCAGTGCAGCGACTTCTTGGGCGTATGGCTACACCTTC.

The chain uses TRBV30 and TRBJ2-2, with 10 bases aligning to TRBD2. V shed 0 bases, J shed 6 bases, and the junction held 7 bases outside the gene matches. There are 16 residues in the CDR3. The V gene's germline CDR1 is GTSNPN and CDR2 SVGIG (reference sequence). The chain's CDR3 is CAWSVRFSGRSGELFF. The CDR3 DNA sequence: TGTGCCTGGAGTGTACGTTTTAGCGGGAGGTCCGGGGAGCTGTTTTTT.

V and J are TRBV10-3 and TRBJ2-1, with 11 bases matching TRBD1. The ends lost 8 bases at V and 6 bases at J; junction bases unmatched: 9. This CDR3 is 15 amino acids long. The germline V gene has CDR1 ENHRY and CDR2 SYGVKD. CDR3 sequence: CAILESGQGGNEQFF. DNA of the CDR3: TGTGCCATCCTCGAGTCGGGACAGGGGGGCAATGAGCAGTTCTTC.

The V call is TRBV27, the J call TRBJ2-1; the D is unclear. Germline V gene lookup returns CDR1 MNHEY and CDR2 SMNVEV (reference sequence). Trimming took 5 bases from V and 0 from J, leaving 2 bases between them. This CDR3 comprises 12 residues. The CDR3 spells CASSPSYNEQFF. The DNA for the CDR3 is TGTGCCAGCAGTCCCTCCTACAATGAGCAGTTCTTC.

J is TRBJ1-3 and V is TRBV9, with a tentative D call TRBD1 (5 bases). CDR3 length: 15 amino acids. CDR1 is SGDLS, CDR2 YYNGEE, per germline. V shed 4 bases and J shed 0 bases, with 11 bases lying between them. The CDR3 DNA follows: TGTGCCAGCAGCCCGACAGATTCCTCTGGAAACACCATATATTTT. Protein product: CASSPTDSSGNTIYF.

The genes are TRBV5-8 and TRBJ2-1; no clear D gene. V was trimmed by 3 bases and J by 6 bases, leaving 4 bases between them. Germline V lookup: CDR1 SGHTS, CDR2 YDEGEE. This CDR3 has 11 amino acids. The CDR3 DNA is TGTGCCAGCAGCTACAGCAATGAGCAGTTCTTC. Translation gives CASSYSNEQFF.

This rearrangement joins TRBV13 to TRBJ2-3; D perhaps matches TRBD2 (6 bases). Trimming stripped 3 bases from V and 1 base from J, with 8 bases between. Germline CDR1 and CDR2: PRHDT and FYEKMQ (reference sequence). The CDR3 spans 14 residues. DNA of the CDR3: TGTGCCAGCAGCTTCCGCGGGGGCACAGATACGCAGTATTTT. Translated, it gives CASSFRGGTDTQYF.